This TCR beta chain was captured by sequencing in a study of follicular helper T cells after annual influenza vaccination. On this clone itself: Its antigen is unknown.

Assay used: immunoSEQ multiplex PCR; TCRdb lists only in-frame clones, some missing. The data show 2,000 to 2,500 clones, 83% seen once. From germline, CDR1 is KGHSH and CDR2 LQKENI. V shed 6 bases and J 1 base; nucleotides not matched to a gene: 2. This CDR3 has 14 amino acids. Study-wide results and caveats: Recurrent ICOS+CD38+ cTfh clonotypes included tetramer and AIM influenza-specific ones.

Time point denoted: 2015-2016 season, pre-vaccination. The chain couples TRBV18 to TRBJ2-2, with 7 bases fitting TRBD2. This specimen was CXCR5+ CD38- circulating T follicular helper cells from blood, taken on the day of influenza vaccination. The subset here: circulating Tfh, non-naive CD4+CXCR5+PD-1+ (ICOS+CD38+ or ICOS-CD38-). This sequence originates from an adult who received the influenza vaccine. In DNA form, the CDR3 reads TGTGCCAGCTCCAGCGGGGAGAACACCGGGGAGCTGTTTTTT. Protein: CASSSGENTGELFF.